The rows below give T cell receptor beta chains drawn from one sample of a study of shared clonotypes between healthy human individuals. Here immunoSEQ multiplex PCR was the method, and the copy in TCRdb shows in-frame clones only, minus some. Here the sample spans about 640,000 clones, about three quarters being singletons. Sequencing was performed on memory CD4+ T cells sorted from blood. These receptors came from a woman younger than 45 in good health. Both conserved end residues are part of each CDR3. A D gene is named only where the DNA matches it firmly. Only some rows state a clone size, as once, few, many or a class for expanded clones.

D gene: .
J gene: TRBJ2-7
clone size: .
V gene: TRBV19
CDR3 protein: CASSGRRGIDEQYF
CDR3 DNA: TGTGCCAGTAGTGGTCGTCGGGGCATCGACGAGCAGTACTTC

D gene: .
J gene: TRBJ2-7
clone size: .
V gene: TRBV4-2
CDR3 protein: CASSQRDHYEQYF
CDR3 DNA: TGTGCCAGCAGCCAAAGGGACCACTACGAGCAGTACTTC

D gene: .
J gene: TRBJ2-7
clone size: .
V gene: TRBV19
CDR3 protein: CASSIRHGSYEQYF
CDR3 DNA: TGTGCCAGTAGTATAAGGCACGGTTCCTACGAGCAGTACTTC

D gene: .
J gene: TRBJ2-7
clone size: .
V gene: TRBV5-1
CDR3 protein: CASSPLLQGYEQYF
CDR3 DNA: TGCGCCAGCAGCCCACTTCTACAGGGCTACGAGCAGTACTTC

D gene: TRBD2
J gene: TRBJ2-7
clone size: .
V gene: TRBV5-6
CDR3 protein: CASSFLRTSGRGEQYF
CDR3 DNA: TGTGCCAGCAGCTTTCTAAGGACTAGCGGGAGGGGCGAGCAGTACTTC

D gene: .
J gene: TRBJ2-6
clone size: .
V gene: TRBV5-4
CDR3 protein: CASSPRLDSGANVLTF
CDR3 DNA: TGTGCCAGCAGCCCCAGACTAGACTCTGGGGCCAACGTCCTGACTTTC

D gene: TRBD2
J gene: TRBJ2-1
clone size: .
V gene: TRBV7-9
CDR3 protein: CASSKGLAETNNEQFF
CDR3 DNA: TGTGCCAGCAGCAAGGGACTAGCGGAAACCAACAATGAGCAGTTCTTC

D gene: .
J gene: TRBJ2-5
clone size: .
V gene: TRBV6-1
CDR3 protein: CASSEGVWETQYF
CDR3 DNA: TGTGCCAGCAGTGAAGGGGTTTGGGAGACCCAGTACTTC

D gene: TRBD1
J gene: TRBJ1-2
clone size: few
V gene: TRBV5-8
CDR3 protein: CASSLTGISWYGYTF
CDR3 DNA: TGTGCCAGCAGCCTGACAGGGATCTCGTGGTATGGCTACACCTTC

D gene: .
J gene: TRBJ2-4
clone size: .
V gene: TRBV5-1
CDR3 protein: CASSLARDDTLAKNIQYF
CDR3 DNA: TGCGCCAGCAGCTTGGCTCGGGACGATACACTAGCCAAAAACATTCAGTACTTC

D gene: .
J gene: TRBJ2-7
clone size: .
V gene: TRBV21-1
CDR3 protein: CASSRPLPSEQYF
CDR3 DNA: TGTGCCAGCAGCAGGCCGCTTCCGTCCGAGCAGTACTTC

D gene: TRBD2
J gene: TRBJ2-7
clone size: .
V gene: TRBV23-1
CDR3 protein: CASSQRAAGTNVYEQYF
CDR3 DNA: TGCGCCAGCAGTCAAAGGGCCGCCGGGACTAACGTCTACGAGCAGTACTTC

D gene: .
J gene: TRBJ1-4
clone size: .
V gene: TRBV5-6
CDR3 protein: CASSLDRSNEKLFF
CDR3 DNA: TGTGCCAGCAGCTTGGACCGAAGTAATGAAAAACTGTTTTTT

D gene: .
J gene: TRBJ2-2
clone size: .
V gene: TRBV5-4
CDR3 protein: CASSTQVAGELFF
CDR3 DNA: TGTGCCAGCAGCACACAGGTAGCCGGGGAGCTGTTTTTT

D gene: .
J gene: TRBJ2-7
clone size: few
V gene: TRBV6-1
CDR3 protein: CASSRPGYEQYF
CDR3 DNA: TGTGCCAGCAGCCGACCGGGCTACGAGCAGTACTTC

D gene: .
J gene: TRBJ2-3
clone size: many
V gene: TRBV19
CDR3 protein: CASSIGLYTDTQYF
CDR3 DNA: TGTGCCAGTAGTATTGGACTCTACACAGATACGCAGTATTTT

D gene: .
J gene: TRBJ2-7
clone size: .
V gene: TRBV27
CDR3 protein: CASTGSTTYEQYF
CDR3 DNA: TGTGCCAGCACTGGATCCACCACCTACGAGCAGTACTTC

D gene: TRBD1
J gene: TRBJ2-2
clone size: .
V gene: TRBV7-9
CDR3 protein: CASSPNRGSMNTGELFF
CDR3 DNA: TGTGCCAGCAGCCCTAACAGGGGAAGCATGAACACCGGGGAGCTGTTTTTT

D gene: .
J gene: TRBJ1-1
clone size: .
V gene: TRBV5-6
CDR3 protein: CASSWYTGNGLAEAFF
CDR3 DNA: TGTGCCAGCAGCTGGTACACAGGGAATGGTTTAGCTGAAGCTTTCTTT

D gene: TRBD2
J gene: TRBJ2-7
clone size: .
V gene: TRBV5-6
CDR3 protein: CASSSRRFGLAGRSEQYF
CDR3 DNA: TGTGCCAGCAGCTCCCGACGCTTTGGACTAGCGGGACGCAGCGAGCAGTACTTC

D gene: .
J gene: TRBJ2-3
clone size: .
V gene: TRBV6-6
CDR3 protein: CASSYLALSTDTQYF
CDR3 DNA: TGTGCCAGCAGTTACCTGGCACTCTCCACAGATACGCAGTATTTT

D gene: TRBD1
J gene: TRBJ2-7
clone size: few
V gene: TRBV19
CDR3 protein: CASISGQGSEQYF
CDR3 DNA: TGTGCCAGTATCTCGGGACAGGGTAGCGAGCAGTACTTC

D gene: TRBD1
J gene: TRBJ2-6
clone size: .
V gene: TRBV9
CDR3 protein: CASSVWDREGGANVLTF
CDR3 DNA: TGTGCCAGCAGCGTATGGGACAGGGAGGGTGGGGCCAACGTCCTGACTTTC

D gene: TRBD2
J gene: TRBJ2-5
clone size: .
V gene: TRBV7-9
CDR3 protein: CASSPGTSPFKETQYF
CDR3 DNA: TGTGCCAGCAGCCCCGGGACTAGTCCTTTTAAAGAGACCCAGTACTTC